One and the same sample provided the 27 T cell receptor beta chains below, sequenced in a study of cytomegalovirus exposure and HLA in healthy donors. The PCR made use of 60 Vbeta and 13 Jbeta primers. The repertoire was sequenced with immunoSEQ multiplex PCR; TCRdb's copy has only in-frame clones and lacks some. The data hold 80,000 to 100,000 clones, with around 83% observed a single time. Sequencing was performed on PBMCs. The receptors originated from a female donor in good health and CMV-seropositive.

The rearrangement links TRBV5-6 to TRBJ1-6; D gene ambiguous. The CDR3 loop spans 16 amino acids. The V end was cut by 3 bases, the J end by 0 bases, with 10 bases between. The V gene's germline CDR1 is SGHDT and CDR2 YYEEEE. CDR3 DNA: TGTGCCAGCAGCTCGAAAAGAGGCTCCTATAATTCACCCCTCCACTTT. Its protein is CASSSKRGSYNSPLHF.

The chain has TRBV6-5 and TRBJ1-1; no firm D call. The V end was cut by 6 bases, the J end by 0 bases, with 11 bases between. The CDR3 sequence is 14 residues long. Germline V gene sequence: CDR1 MNHEY, CDR2 SVGAGI. The chain's CDR3 is CASSSRGMNTEAFF. For the CDR3, the DNA is TGTGCCAGCAGCAGTAGAGGGATGAACACTGAAGCTTTCTTT.

J is TRBJ2-7 and V is TRBV7-3; 11 nucleotides align to TRBD2. CDR3 length equals 13 residues. Looked up from germline, CDR1 is SGHTA and CDR2 is FQGTGA. J gave up 6 bases and V 11 bases, and 9 bases lay outside the gene matches. Written as DNA, the CDR3 is TGTGCCCGATTAGCGGGAGGGGAGCCCGAGCAGTACTTC. It specifies CARLAGGEPEQYF. The full variable domain, in which reference TRBV7-3 and TRBJ2-7 provide the parts outside the CDR3, is GAGVSQTPSNKVTEKGKYVELRCDPISGHTALYWYRQSLGQGPEFLIYFQGTGAADDSGLPNDRFFAVRPEGSVSTLKIQRTERGDSAVYLCARLAGGEPEQYFGPGTRLTVT.

The chain combines TRBV6-1 with TRBJ1-5, with D unresolved. This CDR3 is 15 amino acids long. The V end was cut by 6 bases, the J end by 0 bases, with 12 bases between. In germline, CDR1 is MNHNS, CDR2 SASEGT. The CDR3 coding sequence is TGTGCCAGCAGGAGCTACGGAGATAGCAATCAGCCCCAGCATTTT. Amino acid sequence: CASRSYGDSNQPQHF.

The gene calls are TRBV19 and TRBJ1-1, with 9 bases fitting TRBD1. There are 13 residues in the CDR3. Germline lookup yields CDR1 LNHDA and CDR2 SQIVND (reference sequence). The ends lost 2 bases at V and 12 bases at J; junction bases unmatched: 7. CDR3 sequence reads: CASSIIGTGTTFF. CDR3 bases: TGTGCCAGTAGTATAATTGGGACAGGGACAACTTTCTTT.

Here the CDR3 reads CASSPIRRGLGEETQYF. The DNA for the CDR3 is TGTGCCAGCTCACCAATAAGGCGGGGCCTCGGAGAAGAGACCCAGTACTTC. V usage is TRBV18 and J usage is TRBJ2-5, with D tentatively TRBD2 (6 bases). This CDR3 has 17 residues. Germline V lookup: CDR1 KGHSH, CDR2 LQKENI. The V and J ends lost 2 bases and 3 bases respectively, with 19 bases between them.

The chain uses TRBV9 and TRBJ2-3; D possibly corresponds to TRBD2 (5 bases). This CDR3 is 15 amino acids long. Trimming left V 1 base short and J 4 bases short, with 13 bases between. CDR1 is SGDLS and CDR2 is YYNGEE in the germline V gene. DNA for the CDR3: TGTGCCAGCAGCGTAACCCAAAGCGGAGCAGATACGCAGTATTTT. Translated: CASSVTQSGADTQYF.

The V and J genes are TRBV5-1 and TRBJ2-3, with a possible D match to TRBD2 (6 bases). Trimming took 0 bases from V and 5 from J, leaving 13 bases between them. This CDR3 has 15 amino acids. Germline V gives CDR1 SGHRS, CDR2 YFSETQ. The CDR3 bases are TGCGCCAGCAGCTTGGGGGGGAGGAACGGAGATACGCAGTATTTT. Protein product: CASSLGGRNGDTQYF.

The genes are TRBV27 and TRBJ2-7; tentative D call: TRBD1 (6 bases). Between the trimmed V and J ends, which lost 8 bases and 5 bases, there was a span of 19 bases. The CDR3 has 14 amino acids. CDR1 is MNHEY and CDR2 is SMNVEV in the germline V gene (reference sequence). CDR3: CASQHRAGVHEQYF. In DNA form, the CDR3 reads TGTGCCAGCCAACACCGAGCAGGGGTCCACGAGCAGTACTTC.

The V call is TRBV27, the J call TRBJ2-1, with D possibly matching TRBD2 (5 bases). V was clipped by 2 bases and J by 4 bases, with 6 bases between them. The CDR3 totals 13 residues. Germline V CDR1 and CDR2: MNHEY, SMNVEV (reference sequence). CDR3 in amino acids: CASSLREYNEQFF. In DNA, the CDR3 is TGTGCCAGCAGTTTAAGGGAGTACAATGAGCAGTTCTTC.

The genes are TRBV27 and TRBJ1-1, with 7 bases aligning to TRBD1. V was clipped by 5 bases and J by 6 bases; unmatched bases: 0. This CDR3 region has 11 residues. Germline V gene lookup returns CDR1 MNHEY and CDR2 SMNVEV (reference sequence). CDR3 region: CASSTGAEAFF. DNA for the CDR3: TGTGCCAGCAGTACAGGGGCTGAAGCTTTCTTT.

The V and J genes are TRBV6-5 and TRBJ1-2, with 9 bases matching TRBD1. There are 13 residues in the CDR3. V dropped 7 bases and J dropped 4; count of bases not matched to a gene: 4. Germline V gene data show CDR1 as MNHEY and CDR2 as SVGAGI. The CDR3 bases are TGTGCCAGCACCCGACAGGGGGGCTATGGCTACACCTTC. Translation gives CASTRQGGYGYTF.

A word on this clone: Germline and junction disagree at one end, which may indicate a read error. This chain uses TRBV30 with TRBJ1-2; a weak D match, TRBD1 (5 bases). Looked up from germline, CDR1 is GTSNPN and CDR2 is SVGIG (reference sequence). The CDR3 spans 12 residues. The CDR3 protein is CARGSSNYGYPF. The CDR3 nucleotides read TGTGCCCGGGGGTCATCGAACTATGGCTACCCCTTC.

The chain links TRBV9 to TRBJ2-1, with D tentatively TRBD1 (6 bases). This CDR3 comprises 16 residues. The germline V and J ends were trimmed by 4 bases and 0 bases, with 14 bases remaining between them. CDR1 SGDLS and CDR2 YYNGEE come from the germline V gene. The CDR3 sequence: CASSRTRQASYNEQFF. CDR3 DNA: TGTGCCAGCAGCCGAACCCGACAGGCCTCCTACAATGAGCAGTTCTTC.

The CDR3 spells CASSVDSFPPLHF. The CDR3 DNA reads TGTGCCAGCAGCGTGGACTCTTTCCCACCCCTCCACTTT. The chain uses TRBV9 and TRBJ1-6; D is uncertain. V lost 2 bases and J 11 bases, leaving 11 bases between the germline ends. This CDR3 contains 13 residues. Germline assignment: CDR1 SGDLS and CDR2 YYNGEE.

CDR3 bases: TGTGCCAGCAGCCAGGGACAGGGGGCGTGGGAGACCCAGTACTTC. Its translation is CASSQGQGAWETQYF. The rearrangement links TRBV5-4 to TRBJ2-5; 12 bases are shared with TRBD1. J gave up 5 bases and V 4 bases, and 6 bases lay outside the gene matches. CDR3 length equals 15 residues. The germline gives CDR1 SGHNT, CDR2 YYREEE (reference sequence).

This clone was counted a single time. This chain uses TRBV11-2 with TRBJ2-5, with 8 bases fitting TRBD2. The CDR3 is made up of 15 amino acids. Germline CDR1 is SGHAT and CDR2 is FQNNGV. The ends lost 0 bases at V and 1 base at J; junction bases unmatched: 1. CDR3 loop: CASSLERGGQETQYF. In DNA, the CDR3 is TGTGCCAGCAGCTTAGAACGGGGGGGCCAAGAGACCCAGTACTTC.

This chain joins TRBV7-2 and TRBJ2-1; TRBD2 matches at 7 bases. The germline V gene encodes CDR1 SGHTA and CDR2 FQGNSA. CDR3 length equals 13 residues. Unmatched junction bases numbered 1, after V lost 3 bases and J lost 5 bases. The CDR3 spells CASSFGGDNEQFF. DNA for the CDR3: TGTGCCAGCAGCTTTGGGGGGGACAATGAGCAGTTCTTC.

In DNA, the CDR3 is TGTGCCAGCAGCTCGGGCGGAGGGCCACTCACAGATACGCAGTATTTT. Protein: CASSSGGGPLTDTQYF. This chain links TRBV11-1 with TRBJ2-3, with a weak D call TRBD2 (6 bases). The germline V gene encodes CDR1 SGHAT and CDR2 FQDESV (reference sequence). The CDR3 has 16 amino acids. Deletions cut 4 bases from V and 2 bases from J, with 16 bases between.

The chain combines TRBV5-6 with TRBJ2-1; 8 positions agree with TRBD2. This CDR3 is 15 amino acids long. In germline, CDR1 is SGHDT, CDR2 YYEEEE. V lost 0 bases, J lost 7 bases, and 6 bases stayed unmatched. CDR3 bases: TGTGCCAGCAGCTTGGGGGGACTAGAATGGAATGAGCAGTTCTTC. Translating gives CASSLGGLEWNEQFF.

In this sample, this clone turned up a few times. The genes are TRBV18 and TRBJ2-3; TRBD1 matches at 7 bases. Germline CDR1 and CDR2: KGHSH and LQKENI. J gave up 1 base and V 3 bases, and 4 bases lay outside the gene matches. The CDR3 contains 15 residues. The CDR3 loop reads CASSPTGKGTDTQYF. The CDR3 coding sequence is TGTGCCAGCTCACCGACAGGGAAGGGCACAGATACGCAGTATTTT.

This clone has a single count. The chain is built from TRBV7-3 and TRBJ2-5; weak D call: TRBD1 (6 bases). Germline V gives CDR1 SGHTA, CDR2 FQGTGA. The ends were cut back, 4 bases at V and 2 bases at J, with 8 bases in the middle. The CDR3 is 13 residues long. In DNA, the CDR3 is TGTGCCAGCAGCTCCGGGACACAAGAGACCCAGTACTTC. This encodes CASSSGTQETQYF.

The genes are TRBV25-1 and TRBJ1-2, with 8 nucleotides matching TRBD1. Per the germline V gene, CDR1 is MGHDK and CDR2 is SYGVNS. CDR3 length: 16 amino acids. J lost 8 bases, V lost 6 bases, and 17 bases had no gene match. CDR3 protein: CASRGFGTGDGFGYTF. Written as DNA, the CDR3 is TGTGCCAGCAGGGGGTTCGGGACAGGCGACGGATTCGGCTACACCTTC.

J is TRBJ1-6 and V is TRBV6-5; D gene unclear. Germline V gives CDR1 MNHEY, CDR2 SVGAGI. V was trimmed by 4 bases and J by 4 bases, leaving 14 bases between them. The CDR3 length is 16 residues. In DNA, the CDR3 is TGTGCCAGCAGTTCGATTGGGCCCGAATATAATTCACCCCTCCACTTT. It encodes CASSSIGPEYNSPLHF.

This clone is a singleton in its sample. This chain uses TRBV28 with TRBJ1-5; D remains unclear. Trimming took 4 bases from V and 12 from J, leaving 25 bases between them. The CDR3 runs to 16 residues. CDR1 is MDHEN and CDR2 is SYDVKM in the germline V gene. The DNA for the CDR3 is TGTGCCAGCAGTTGCCCCCCACCGAGTTCTAAATGTGTCCAGCATTTT. Amino acid sequence: CASSCPPPSSKCVQHF.

The chain has TRBV15 and TRBJ2-1; the match to TRBD2 covers 12 bases. The CDR3 length is 17 residues. V shed 1 base and J 8 bases; nucleotides not matched to a gene: 9. Germline V gene data show CDR1 as LNHNV and CDR2 as YYDKDF (reference sequence). As DNA, the CDR3 is TGTGCCACCAGCAGAGCCCGACTAGCGGGAGACGGGGATGAGCAGTTCTTC. It specifies CATSRARLAGDGDEQFF.

The J gene is TRBJ1-5, the V gene TRBV11-2, with D perhaps matching TRBD1 (5 bases). CDR1 is SGHAT and CDR2 is FQNNGV in the germline V gene. Trimming cost V 1 base and J 7 bases, with 14 bases left between them. This CDR3 is built from 15 residues. The CDR3: CASSLGGRTEQPQHF. The CDR3 nucleotides read TGTGCCAGCAGCTTAGGGGGCAGAACAGAGCAGCCCCAGCATTTT. Full variable domain (rest looked up from reference TRBV11-2 and TRBJ1-5): EAGVAQSPRYKIIEKRQSVAFWCNPISGHATLYWYQQILGQGPKLLIQFQNNGVVDDSQLPKDRFSAERLKGVDSTLKIQPAKLEDSAVYLCASSLGGRTEQPQHFGDGTRLSIL.